The clone carrying this T cell receptor (beta chain) has only one observation. The sample originates from a study of blood T cell repertoires in COVID-19. As for the study in general: PBMCs, B-cell-depleted T cells, or T cells were the source of the cDNA or gDNA that made up the material.

This CDR3 comprises 13 residues. Germline CDR1 reads MDHEN; CDR2 reads SYDVKM. V lost 7 bases to trimming and J lost 0 bases, with 7 bases between them. Participants spanned ages about 18 to 100 years and resided in over 20 US areas. Cohort assignment relied on participant-reported clinical history. Original processing notes: Amplification from reference gene primers served as the basis for estimated nucleated cell counts. Assay used: immunoSEQ multiplex PCR; TCRdb lists only in-frame clones, some missing. V and J calls and clone size are copied from that table; D and trimming were computed from the DNA. The sample records 300,000 to 400,000 clones, just over 85% being singletons.

The rearrangement joins TRBV28 to TRBJ2-1; D gene unclear. The receptor was isolated from a woman aged 40 to 49 with acute COVID-19. The source material was PBMCs or T cells enriched from blood (not recorded which). This CDR3 reads CASTSVSYNEQFF. CDR3 nucleotide sequence: TGTGCCAGCACGTCAGTCTCCTACAATGAGCAGTTCTTC.